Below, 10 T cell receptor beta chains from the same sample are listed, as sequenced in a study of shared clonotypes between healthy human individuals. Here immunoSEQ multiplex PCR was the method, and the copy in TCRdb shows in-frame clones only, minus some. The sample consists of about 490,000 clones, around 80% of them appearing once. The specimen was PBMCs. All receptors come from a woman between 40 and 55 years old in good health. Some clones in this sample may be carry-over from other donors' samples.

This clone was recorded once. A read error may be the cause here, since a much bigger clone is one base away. The CDR3 spells CASSLERNTEAFF. For the CDR3, the DNA is TGTGCCAGCAGCTTGGAAAGGAACACTGAAGCTTTCTTT. V gene TRBV5-4 combines with J gene TRBJ1-1, with no clear D. V was trimmed by 0 bases and J by 1 base, leaving 4 bases between them. In germline, CDR1 is SGHNT, CDR2 YYREEE (reference sequence). The CDR3 has 13 amino acids.

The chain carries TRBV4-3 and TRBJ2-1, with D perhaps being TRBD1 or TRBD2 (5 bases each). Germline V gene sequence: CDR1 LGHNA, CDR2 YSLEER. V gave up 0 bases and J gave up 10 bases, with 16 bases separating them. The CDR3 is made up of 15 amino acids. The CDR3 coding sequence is TGCGCCAGCAGCCAAGATAGAACCGGGGACGAGGAGCAGTTCTTC. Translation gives CASSQDRTGDEEQFF.

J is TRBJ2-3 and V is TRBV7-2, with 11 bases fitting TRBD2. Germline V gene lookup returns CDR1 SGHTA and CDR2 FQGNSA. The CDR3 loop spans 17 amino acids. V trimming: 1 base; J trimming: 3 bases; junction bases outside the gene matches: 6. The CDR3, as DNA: TGTGCCAGCAGCTTAGTGAGTACTAGCGGGAGAACAGATACGCAGTATTTT. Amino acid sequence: CASSLVSTSGRTDTQYF.

The CDR3 here is CASSLGSAGESDEQFF. The CDR3, as DNA: TGTGCCAGCAGCTTGGGGTCTGCGGGAGAATCCGATGAGCAGTTCTTC. The chain links TRBV5-6 to TRBJ2-1, with 7 bases fitting TRBD2. The V segment lost 0 bases and the J segment 8 bases; nucleotides outside the gene matches: 11. Germline V lookup: CDR1 SGHDT, CDR2 YYEEEE. The CDR3 has 16 residues.

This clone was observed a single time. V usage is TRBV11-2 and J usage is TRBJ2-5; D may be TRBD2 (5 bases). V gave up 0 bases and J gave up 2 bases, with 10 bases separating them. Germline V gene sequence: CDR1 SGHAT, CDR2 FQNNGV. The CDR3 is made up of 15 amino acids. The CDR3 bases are TGTGCCAGCAGCTTAGATGGTTTAGCGCAAGAGACCCAGTACTTC. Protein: CASSLDGLAQETQYF.

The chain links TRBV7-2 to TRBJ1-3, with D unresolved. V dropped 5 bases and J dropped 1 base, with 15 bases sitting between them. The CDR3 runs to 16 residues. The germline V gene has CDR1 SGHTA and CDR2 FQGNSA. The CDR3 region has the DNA TGTGCCAGCAGCGTGGGGATGGGAGCATCTGGAAACACCATATATTTT. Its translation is CASSVGMGASGNTIYF.

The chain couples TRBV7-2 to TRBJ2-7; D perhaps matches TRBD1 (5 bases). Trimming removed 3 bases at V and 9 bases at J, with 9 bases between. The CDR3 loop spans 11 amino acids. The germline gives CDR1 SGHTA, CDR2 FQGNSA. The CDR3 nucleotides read TGTGCCAGCAGCTTCTCTGACAGGCAGTACTTC. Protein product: CASSFSDRQYF.

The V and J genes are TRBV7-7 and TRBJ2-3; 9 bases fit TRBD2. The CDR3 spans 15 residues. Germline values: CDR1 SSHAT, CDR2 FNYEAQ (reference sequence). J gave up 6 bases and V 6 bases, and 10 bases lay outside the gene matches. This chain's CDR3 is CASSTGASGGDTQYF. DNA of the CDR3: TGTGCCAGCAGTACAGGGGCCAGCGGGGGGGATACGCAGTATTTT.

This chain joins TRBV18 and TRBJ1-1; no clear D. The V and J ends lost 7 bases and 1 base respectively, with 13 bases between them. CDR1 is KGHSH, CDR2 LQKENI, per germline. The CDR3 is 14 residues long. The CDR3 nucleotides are TGTGCCAGCTACCTCTCGCCGGGGAACACTGAAGCTTTCTTT. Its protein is CASYLSPGNTEAFF.

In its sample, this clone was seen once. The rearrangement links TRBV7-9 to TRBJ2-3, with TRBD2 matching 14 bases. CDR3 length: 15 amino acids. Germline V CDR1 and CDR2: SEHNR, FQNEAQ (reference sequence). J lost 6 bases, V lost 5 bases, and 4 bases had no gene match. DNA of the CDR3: TGTGCCAGCAGCCCCGGGACTAGCGGGAGTGATACGCAGTATTTT. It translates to CASSPGTSGSDTQYF.